Following are 7 T cell receptor beta chains from one sample sequenced in a study of OX40 agonist ivuxolimab in advanced cancers. The method was immunoSEQ multiplex PCR; TCRdb's version includes in-frame clones alone and lacks a portion of them. The sample consists of approximately 70,000 clones, roughly 90% of them appearing once. This specimen was CD4+ or CD8+ T cells sorted from blood, taken in a trial of the OX40 agonist ivuxolimab. These receptors all stem from an adult with an advanced solid tumor such as melanoma, head and neck, liver or kidney cancer.

The V and J genes are TRBV7-2 and TRBJ2-2; 8 bases line up with TRBD2. There are 14 residues in the CDR3. Germline assignment: CDR1 SGHTA and CDR2 FQGNSA. V dropped 5 bases and J dropped 6; count of bases not matched to a gene: 5. CDR3 nucleotides: TGTGCCAGCAGCGCGTCGACTAGCGCCGGGGAGCTGTTTTTT. It codes for CASSASTSAGELFF.

The chain links TRBV18 to TRBJ2-3; possibly TRBD1 for D (6 bases). Trimming took 7 bases from V and 0 from J, leaving 20 bases between them. The germline gives CDR1 KGHSH, CDR2 LQKENI. This CDR3 spans 17 amino acids. CDR3 nucleotides: TGTGCCAGCTATACTAACAGGGAACCTCCTAGCACAGATACGCAGTATTTT. Translated: CASYTNREPPSTDTQYF.

J is TRBJ2-4 and V is TRBV5-8; 12 nucleotides line up with TRBD1. The CDR3 spans 14 residues. Looked up from germline, CDR1 is SGHTS and CDR2 is YDEGEE. The V and J ends lost 3 bases and 9 bases, in that order; junction bases with no gene match: 4. DNA for the CDR3: TGTGCCAGCAGCTCCGGGACAGGGGGCTTCATTCAGTACTTC. Its protein product is CASSSGTGGFIQYF. Based on the CDR3 plus reference TRBV5-8 and TRBJ2-4, the full variable domain is EAGVTQSPTHLIKTRGQQATLRCSPISGHTSVYWYQQALGLGLQFLLWYDEGEERNRGNFPPRFSGRQFPNYSSELNVNALELEDSALYLCASSSGTGGFIQYFGAGTRLSVL.

This clone appeared once. The chain joins TRBV12-5 to TRBJ2-3; possibly TRBD1 or TRBD2 for D (6 bases each). Germline V gives CDR1 LGHNT, CDR2 FRNRAP. V was pared by 5 bases and J by 6 bases, with 15 bases between. This CDR3 region has 14 residues. The chain's CDR3 is CASGTGGGFDTQYF. Here the CDR3 DNA reads TGTGCTAGTGGTACCGGAGGGGGATTTGATACGCAGTATTTT.

Only one count was recorded for this clone. Compared with germline, one end of the junction differs, possibly owing to a read error. V usage is TRBV18 and J usage is TRBJ1-1, with TRBD1 as a possible D gene (6 bases). CDR3 length: 13 residues. Germline CDR1 KGHSH, CDR2 LQKENI. CDR3 loop: CASSLTPDSLAYF. The CDR3 DNA follows: TGTGCCAGCTCACTTACTCCGGACAGCCTGGCCTACTTT.

V usage is TRBV10-3 and J usage is TRBJ2-2, with 9 positions matching TRBD1. Trimming removed 5 bases from V and 4 bases from J; junction bases left unmatched: 8. The CDR3 is 16 residues long. Germline loops: CDR1 ENHRY, CDR2 SYGVKD. The CDR3 loop reads CAISNPGTGSTGELFF. CDR3 bases: TGTGCCATCAGTAACCCCGGGACAGGGTCCACCGGGGAGCTGTTTTTT.

J is TRBJ2-1 and V is TRBV5-1; 11 bases fit TRBD2. Germline V lookup: CDR1 SGHRS, CDR2 YFSETQ. The CDR3 runs 15 residues. V lost 3 bases, J lost 7 bases, and 6 bases stayed unmatched. In DNA, the CDR3 is TGCGCCAGCAGCTACGGACTAGCGGGCAGGAATGAGCAGTTCTTC. Translated, it gives CASSYGLAGRNEQFF.